This TCR beta chain was recorded in a study of T cell responses to AZD1222 COVID-19 vaccine (dated by TCRdb to about 2021). For the wider study: AZD1222 recipients whose second dose came at about 4 weeks and those whose second dose came at about 12 weeks were combined into one group, since spike-specific TCR depth and breadth did not differ between the two schedules. TCR sequencing covered over 230 trial participants: roughly 200 given two doses of AZD1222 and some 25 given two doses of MenACWY control vaccine. Trial participants were enrolled by age into 18-55, 56-69 and 70-plus year subgroups, with around 150, 28 and 57 TCR-sequenced participants respectively. Broader findings and caveats from the paper: Spike-specific TCR breadth and depth rose significantly after two AZD1222 doses compared with day 0 and with MenACWY recipients. Conclusions about previously exposed vaccinees are limited because only a handful of AZD1222 recipients were SARS-CoV-2 seropositive at baseline. Most participants were white British and females outnumbered males, and the authors suggested that clonal diversity may have been underestimated. CD4 TCRs associated with the vaccine covered the entire spike protein, and the dominant responses were in regions 160-218 and 743-854. No day 14 peak-response samples were available, so repertoires were characterized only after the peak T cell response. The 56-69-year group was small, and its depth increase did not reach significance, likely because of low power. Reportedly, close to half of the unique spike-specific TCRs recognized epitopes lying outside the regions that are mutated in the B.1.351 and B.1.1.7 variants.

The CDR3 regions of human TCRbeta chains were analyzed by immunosequencing. In the authors' own workflow: TCRs in the repertoires were compared against a reference library of SARS-CoV-2-specific TCRs that had been generated with the MIRA antigen-specificity platform. Breadth was defined as the fraction of unique TCRs that were SARS-CoV-2-associated. Depth was defined as the fraction of total T cells that were SARS-CoV-2-associated. Using the MIRA data, each spike-specific TCR was mapped to the spike region that the TCR reacts to and placed in a CD4 or CD8 class. Log10-transformed breadth and depth values were compared by one-way ANOVA with Sidak's multiple comparisons tests. The table comes from immuneACCESS by way of TCRdb, which keeps in-frame sequences with V and J called. Part of the clones is missing from these tables; in studies checked, under half for an unresolved V gene and the rest for unknown reasons. From that table come the V and J calls and clone size; the DNA was used to work out D and trimming. A total of more than 110,000 clones appear in this sample, 92% of them only once. Around 3.6% of the sample belongs to the ten largest clones.

According to the study, the label for this sample's time point signals: baseline before first vaccination. The vaccinee samples were drawn from two UK trials, COV001 and COV002, one of which was a single-blind randomized controlled phase 2/3 trial testing AZD1222 (ChAdOx1 nCoV-19) in healthy adults. For TCRbeta chain sequencing, PBMC samples from trial participants were taken at day 0 and at day 28 after the second dose. Note on this clone: It lacks a known antigen. Base qualities are not recorded, but no much larger clone differs from it by a single base.

The sequence derives from an adult in good health. Sequencing used peripheral blood, obtained on day 0 of AZD1222 vaccination.

In nucleotides, the sequence is TGTGCCAGCATCGGTGACAGGGCGAGGACTGAAGCTTTCTTT. It encodes CASIGDRARTEAFF. This chain joins TRBV6-4 to TRBJ1-1, and 7 bases in between align with TRBD1. For this chain, trimming is 7 bases at the V end and 5 bases at the J end, and the number of junction bases without a gene match is 10. The cysteine opens and the phenylalanine closes a CDR3 of 14 amino acids. Of the read, only the CDR3 DNA is kept; its 42 bases are in frame from base 1. According to the germline V gene, CDR1 reads MRHNA and CDR2 reads SNTAGT.